A single TCR beta chain is shown here with its context. What it recognizes is unknown. The nonmyeloablative bone marrow transplants came from related graft donors, with transient mixed chimerism. CD4+CD25+CD127- Tregs, CD4+CD25- non-Tregs, CD4 and CD8 cells were sorted. Produced via immunoSEQ multiplex PCR; TCRdb's table is partial and in-frame only. Of 84,000 or so clones listed, 90% to 95% were seen once; the top ten hold 1.5% to 2%. This entry belongs to a study of Tregs in tolerant kidney transplant recipients. Study-wide points: Nucleotide sequences could not be compared across some patients' samples due to primer changes. Findings come from small patient numbers and require larger validation.

The sequencing used CD4+ T cells from blood (PBMCs), collected 12 months after the transplant. This TCR derives from a human patient who received a combined kidney and bone marrow transplant. Some T cells may have come from the graft donor.

The CDR3 sequence: CASSPIGVAEETQYF. The CDR3 DNA is TGTGCCAGCAGCCCTATCGGGGTAGCGGAAGAGACCCAGTACTTC. The chain employs TRBV11-3 and TRBJ2-5; maybe TRBD2 (6 bases). CDR1 and CDR2 (germline): SGHNT, YENEEA. V lost 5 bases, J lost 3 bases, and 16 bases lay in between. The length of the CDR3 is 15 residues. Full variable domain (remainder filled in from reference TRBV11-3 and TRBJ2-5): EAGVVQSPRYKIIEKKQPVAFWCNPISGHNTLYWYLQNLGQGPELLIRYENEEAVDDSQLPKDRFSAERLKGVDSTLKIQPAELGDSAVYLCASSPIGVAEETQYFGPGTRLLVL.